The 20 T cell receptor beta chains in this list originate from one sample, sequenced in a study of T cells in Graves' hyperthyroidism and ophthalmopathy. From RNA transcripts, TCR beta CDR3 regions were amplified. First-round RT-PCR targeting the TCR CDR3 was performed with the HTBI primer set. TCRdb redid the calling of the multiplex PCR reads with MiXCR, one entry per CDR3 protein. The sample lists some 500,000 distinct CDR3 sequences, approximately 24% occurring once. Sequencing was performed on blood. These receptors were obtained from a woman in her twenties or thirties with Graves' ophthalmopathy.

The rearrangement joins TRBV15 to TRBJ1-2; unclear D gene. This CDR3 spans 12 amino acids. Germline CDR1 LNHNV, CDR2 YYDKDF (reference sequence). V lost 0 bases to trimming and J lost 5 bases, with 4 bases between them. The CDR3 is CATSRDQYGYTF. The DNA for the CDR3 is TGTGCCACCAGCAGAGATCAGTATGGCTACACCTTC.

This clonotype showed up just a few times. The rearrangement uses TRBV27 and TRBJ1-1; no firm D call. Per germline, CDR1 MNHEY and CDR2 SMNVEV (reference sequence). Trimming left V 7 bases short and J 6 bases short, with 18 bases between. CDR3 size: 14 residues. DNA of the CDR3: TGTGCCAGCATGAAGACTGAGAAACACCCTGAAGCTTTCTTT. This translates into CASMKTEKHPEAFF.

This clonotype was picked up many times. This chain joins TRBV30 and TRBJ1-1; D remains unclear. With 0 bases removed from V and 0 bases from J, the gap between germline ends came to 20 bases. There are 18 residues in the CDR3. Germline-derived CDR1 and CDR2 are GTSNPN and SVGIG (reference sequence). The CDR3 region is CAWSVHPFVKTLNTEAFF. CDR3 nucleotide sequence: TGTGCCTGGAGTGTACACCCGTTCGTTAAGACCCTGAACACTGAAGCTTTCTTT.

This clonotype was detected a few times. The chain's CDR3 is CASSLGSAGPYEQYF. DNA of the CDR3: TGTGCCAGCAGCTTAGGAAGCGCCGGGCCCTACGAGCAGTACTTC. V is TRBV7-3 and J is TRBJ2-7, with no clear D. Germline CDR1 SGHTA, CDR2 FQGTGA. V lost 2 bases to trimming and J lost 2 bases, with 13 bases between them. CDR3 size: 15 residues.

The CDR3 DNA is TGTGCCAGCAGCCGGGCCCTCAGAGGCCCCGGGGAGCTGTTTTTT. It translates to CASSRALRGPGELFF. This chain links TRBV27 with TRBJ2-2, with D unclear. CDR1 MNHEY and CDR2 SMNVEV come from the germline V gene (reference sequence). V lost 6 bases, J lost 6 bases, and 17 bases lay in between. The CDR3 is made up of 15 amino acids.

In its sample, this clonotype was seen a few times. In nucleotides, the CDR3 is TGTGCCAGCAGACTGGGCCTCAGCTCCTACGAGCAGTACTTC. This sequence encodes CASRLGLSSYEQYF. This chain links TRBV6-1 with TRBJ2-7; D is uncertain. V lost 6 bases and J 0 bases, leaving 12 bases between the germline ends. The CDR3 covers 14 residues. Per germline, CDR1 MNHNS and CDR2 SASEGT.

This clonotype was counted at least ten times. The rearrangement uses TRBV11-1 and TRBJ2-7; D is tentatively TRBD1 or TRBD2 (5 bases each). CDR1 and CDR2 from the germline V gene are SGHAT and FQDESV (reference sequence). This CDR3 comprises 15 residues. The V gene lost 5 bases and the J gene lost 6 bases, with 20 bases spanning the gap. CDR3 nucleotides: TGTGCCAGCAGCACACACGCCGGGGCCTTAAGCGAGCAGTACTTC. Its protein product is CASSTHAGALSEQYF.

There are a few counts of this clonotype. The chain employs TRBV10-2 and TRBJ1-1, with D perhaps matching TRBD1 (6 bases). With 4 bases removed from V and 6 bases from J, the gap between germline ends came to 30 bases. CDR1 and CDR2 (germline): WSHSY, SAAADI. The CDR3 consists of 19 residues. CDR3 amino acids: CASSVDTGTQNLGCSEAFF. Here the CDR3 DNA reads TGCGCCAGCAGTGTGGACACCGGGACACAAAACCTGGGTTGCTCTGAAGCTTTCTTT.

This clonotype was recorded many times. As DNA, the CDR3 is TGTGCCAGCTTAACCGGGTCTGCCAACTATGGCTACACCTTC. Amino acids: CASLTGSANYGYTF. The V gene is TRBV6-5, the J gene TRBJ1-2; D gene uncertain. The CDR3 length is 14 residues. Trimming cost V 8 bases and J 2 bases, with 15 bases left between them. CDR1 is MNHEY, CDR2 SVGAGI, per germline.

A note on this clonotype: Given a much more abundant clone one base away, this may be a read error. Here the CDR3 reads CSAFHESMRQCF. CDR3 sequence (DNA): TGCAGTGCTTTTCACGAGTCTATGCGGCAGTGCTTC. The gene calls are TRBV20-1 and TRBJ2-7, with D uncertain. Per germline, CDR1 DFQATT and CDR2 SNEGSKA (reference sequence). The length of the CDR3 is 12 residues.

The chain employs TRBV28 and TRBJ2-7; perhaps TRBD2 as D (6 bases). Germline assignment: CDR1 MDHEN and CDR2 SYDVKM. The CDR3 covers 17 residues. With 8 bases removed from V and 0 bases from J, the gap between germline ends came to 23 bases. The CDR3 reads CASLVLAGSGSSYEQYF. DNA of the CDR3: TGTGCCAGCCTTGTTCTTGCGGGTAGCGGATCCTCCTACGAGCAGTACTTC. Full variable domain (rest looked up from reference TRBV28 and TRBJ2-7): DVKVTQSSRYLVKRTGEKVFLECVQDMDHENMFWYRQDPGLGLRLIYFSYDVKMKEKGDIPEGYSVSREKKERFSLILESASTNQTSMYLCASLVLAGSGSSYEQYFGPGTRLTVT.

In this sample, this clonotype turned up many times. The chain uses TRBV9 and TRBJ1-1; D is unclear. CDR1 is SGDLS, CDR2 YYNGEE, per germline. V dropped 4 bases and J dropped 5 bases, with 12 bases sitting between them. The CDR3 extends over 13 amino acids. CDR3 loop: CASSPRPGTEAFF. In DNA form, the CDR3 reads TGTGCCAGCAGCCCCCGACCGGGGACTGAAGCTTTCTTT.

This clonotype was detected many times. The chain recombines TRBV4-2 with TRBJ2-7, with 9 bases that match TRBD1. The CDR3 extends over 18 amino acids. The germline V gene encodes CDR1 LGHNA and CDR2 YNFKEQ. The V segment lost 1 base and the J segment 3 bases; nucleotides outside the gene matches: 13. The CDR3 nucleotides are TGTGCCAGCAGCCAAGGGGATACTCGGGACAGGGTCAGCTACGAGCAGTACTTC. It yields the protein CASSQGDTRDRVSYEQYF.

This clonotype was observed at least ten times. V is TRBV2 and J is TRBJ2-7; 7 nucleotides match TRBD1. The trim removed 3 bases at V and 3 bases at J, leaving 5 bases unmatched. CDR1 is SNHLY, CDR2 FYNNEI, per germline. The CDR3 consists of 14 residues. This CDR3 is CASSDRSGGYEQYF. For the CDR3, the DNA is TGTGCCAGCAGTGATAGGTCAGGGGGCTACGAGCAGTACTTC.

This clonotype has a count of ten or more. This chain links TRBV2 with TRBJ2-7; 11 bases fit TRBD1. In germline, CDR1 is SNHLY, CDR2 FYNNEI. V shed 7 bases and J 3 bases; nucleotides not matched to a gene: 5. This CDR3 spans 14 amino acids. The CDR3, as DNA: TGTGCCAGCATCCCCGGGACAGGGGGCTACGAGCAGTACTTC. Its protein product is CASIPGTGGYEQYF.

This clonotype was seen ten or more times. The rearrangement links TRBV6-1 to TRBJ1-5; 8 nucleotides align to TRBD1. J lost 6 bases, V lost 2 bases, and 12 bases had no gene match. CDR3 length equals 17 residues. The germline gives CDR1 MNHNS, CDR2 SASEGT. CDR3 nucleotide sequence: TGTGCCAGCAGTGAATTCCCGGACAGGGAGAGGGGTCAGCCCCAGCATTTT. As protein: CASSEFPDRERGQPQHF.

The V gene is TRBV7-9, the J gene TRBJ1-1, with D possibly TRBD1 on 6 matching bases. Germline lookup yields CDR1 SEHNR and CDR2 FQNEAQ (reference sequence). CDR3 length: 15 amino acids. V lost 1 base, J lost 8 bases, and 17 bases lay in between. Here the CDR3 reads CASSLVSRGGYEAFF. Written as DNA, the CDR3 is TGTGCCAGCAGCTTAGTTTCGCGAGGGGGGTACGAAGCTTTCTTT.

This clonotype was seen only a few times. The chain links TRBV11-2 to TRBJ2-2; 16 bases align to TRBD2. V lost 5 bases and J lost 6; bases outside the gene matches: 12. CDR1 and CDR2 (germline): SGHAT, FQNNGV. This CDR3 comprises 19 residues. The CDR3 spells CASSPISGLAGGPPGELFF. The CDR3 region has the DNA TGTGCCAGCAGCCCCATTTCGGGACTAGCGGGGGGGCCCCCCGGGGAGCTGTTTTTT.

A few counts support this clonotype. A clone one base away is much larger, so this may be a read error. This chain connects TRBV18 to TRBJ2-2; tentatively, D is TRBD2 (5 bases). This CDR3 is built from 13 residues. CDR1 is KGHSH, CDR2 LQKENI, per germline. The CDR3 bases are TGTGCCAGCGCCAAAGGGTTAGCCGGGGAGCTGGTTTTT. Its protein is CASAKGLAGELVF.

The chain carries TRBV6-5 and TRBJ1-2, with 8 positions matching TRBD1. V was pared by 2 bases and J by 8 bases, with 7 bases of the junction left unmatched. Germline V gene sequence: CDR1 MNHEY, CDR2 SVGAGI. The CDR3 has 14 residues. CDR3 sequence reads: CASSYGQGGEGYTF. CDR3 DNA: TGTGCCAGCAGTTACGGACAGGGTGGGGAAGGCTACACCTTC.